A single sample gave rise to the 8 T cell receptor beta chains below, sequenced in a study of radiation and T cells in renal cell carcinoma. The time point is: blood 4 weeks post-SBRT, at nephrectomy. Regarding treatment: 15 Gy SBRT to primary tumor, nephrectomy 4 weeks later. Generated by immunoSEQ multiplex PCR, the TCRdb table keeps only in-frame clones and is missing some. The table has about 170,000 clones, roughly 90% seen once. Here the sequenced sample was blood, taken from a patient whose treatment included radiotherapy and nephrectomy. Every receptor here comes from a woman aged 50 to 60 with renal cell carcinoma.

The CDR3 DNA follows: TGCGCCAGCAGCTTCCGGACAGGGGGGGTGGGTCAGCCCCAGCATTTT. Translated: CASSFRTGGVGQPQHF. This chain uses TRBV4-1 with TRBJ1-5; TRBD1 matches at 10 bases. V trimming: 5 bases; J trimming: 6 bases; junction bases outside the gene matches: 10. The CDR3 sequence is 16 residues long. The V gene's germline CDR1 is MGHRA and CDR2 YSYEKL.

CDR3 coding DNA: TGCAGCGTTGAAGGTGAGGGAGACGAGCAGTACTTC. It codes for CSVEGEGDEQYF. This sequence joins TRBV29-1 and TRBJ2-7, with TRBD2 as a possible D gene (5 bases). CDR1 and CDR2 (germline): SQVTM, ANQGSEA. The V gene lost 1 base and the J gene lost 5 bases, with 9 bases spanning the gap. This CDR3 contains 12 residues.

CDR3 sequence: CASSPPGLQNEKLFF. The DNA for the CDR3 is TGTGCCAGCTCACCACCGGGGCTGCAGAATGAAAAACTGTTTTTT. The genes are TRBV18 and TRBJ1-4; D is perhaps TRBD1 (5 bases). CDR1 and CDR2 from the germline V gene are KGHSH and LQKENI. V was shortened by 0 bases and J by 5 bases, with 10 bases between the two germline ends. This CDR3 region has 15 residues.

The chain combines TRBV7-3 with TRBJ1-1; D remains unclear. V shed 5 bases and J shed 2 bases, with 9 bases lying between them. There are 13 residues in the CDR3. Germline assignment: CDR1 SGHTA and CDR2 FQGTGA. The CDR3 region has the DNA TGTGCCAGCAGCATCAGCAGCAACACTGAAGCTTTCTTT. Translation: CASSISSNTEAFF.

The chain couples TRBV5-5 to TRBJ2-3, with D unresolved. The CDR3 consists of 15 residues. CDR1 SGHKS and CDR2 YYEKEE come from the germline V gene (reference sequence). Trimming took off 5 bases at V and 0 bases at J, with 13 bases between the two ends. The CDR3 reads CASSPGSTSTDTQYF. CDR3 nucleotide sequence: TGTGCCAGCAGTCCTGGATCCACTAGCACAGATACGCAGTATTTT.

The V and J genes are TRBV9 and TRBJ2-3; D gene uncertain. Trimming removed 4 bases at V and 3 bases at J, with 12 bases between. The CDR3 spans 14 residues. Germline values: CDR1 SGDLS, CDR2 YYNGEE. CDR3 nucleotides: TGTGCCAGCAGCCCCCCGGGCTGGACAGATACGCAGTATTTT. As protein: CASSPPGWTDTQYF.

This rearrangement joins TRBV5-6 to TRBJ2-7, with no clear D. CDR3 length equals 14 residues. V was cut by 4 bases and J by 9 bases, with 20 bases left in between. CDR1 SGHDT and CDR2 YYEEEE come from the germline V gene. The CDR3 nucleotides are TGTGCCAGCAGCCTGTGGCCGGCCGCCAAAGGGCAGTACTTC. Its protein product is CASSLWPAAKGQYF.

This clone was counted a single time. The chain combines TRBV30 with TRBJ2-7; D possibly corresponds to TRBD1 (6 bases). The CDR3 runs 14 residues. Germline CDR1 reads GTSNPN; CDR2 reads SVGIG (reference sequence). Trimming pared 0 bases from V and 7 bases from J, leaving 16 bases between. CDR3 region: CAWSVLVQGGEQYF. For the CDR3, the DNA is TGTGCCTGGAGTGTACTGGTACAGGGCGGGGAGCAGTACTTC.